This T cell receptor beta chain was found in a study of OX40 agonist ivuxolimab in advanced cancers. Study as a whole: Patients achieving partial responses numbered three: one hepatocellular carcinoma case and two cutaneous melanoma cases.

Concerning this clone: Its antigen is still unknown.

Germline CDR1 reads SGHRS; CDR2 reads YFSETQ. This CDR3 has 15 residues. V shed 0 bases and J shed 6 bases, with 13 bases lying between them. The protocol was immunoSEQ multiplex PCR, while the TCRdb copy is restricted to in-frame clones and leaves out a portion. The table has tens of thousands of clones, 88% seen once. Study results and caveats: Averaging showed that CD8+ T cells had more expanded clones than CD4+ did.

The input for sequencing was CD4+ or CD8+ T cells sorted from blood, taken in a trial of the OX40 agonist ivuxolimab. V gene TRBV5-1 combines with J gene TRBJ1-5; D unresolved. The origin of this receptor is an adult with an advanced solid tumor such as melanoma, head and neck, liver or kidney cancer. For the CDR3, the DNA is TGCGCCAGCAGCTTGGTTCCGGGGAATCGTCAGCCCCAGCATTTT. Translating gives CASSLVPGNRQPQHF.